The next 29 T cell receptor beta chains were all read from a single sample in a study of cytomegalovirus exposure and HLA in healthy donors. The PCR was carried out with 60 Vbeta primers and 13 Jbeta primers. The repertoire was sequenced with immunoSEQ multiplex PCR; TCRdb's copy has only in-frame clones and lacks some. The table records more than 75,000 clones, 85% to 90% of them present only once. The sample comprised PBMCs. The receptors were sampled from a man aged 18 to 35 in good health and CMV-seronegative.

This clone was counted a single time. The genes are TRBV9 and TRBJ2-2; a weak D match, TRBD2 (6 bases). Germline CDR1 and CDR2: SGDLS and YYNGEE. The V gene lost 0 bases and the J gene lost 0 bases, with 9 bases spanning the gap. The CDR3 has 16 amino acids. The CDR3 protein is CASSVVRGANTGELFF. The DNA for the CDR3 is TGTGCCAGCAGCGTAGTGCGGGGTGCGAACACCGGGGAGCTGTTTTTT.

The rearrangement joins TRBV2 to TRBJ2-1; 8 bases agree with TRBD1. The CDR3 consists of 15 residues. The V gene end was trimmed by 4 bases and the J gene end by 10 bases; junction bases not matched to a gene: 12. Germline V gene lookup returns CDR1 SNHLY and CDR2 FYNNEI. Here the CDR3 DNA reads TGTGCCAGCAGTGCCCGGACAGGGATTTCCAAAGAGCAGTTCTTC. Translation gives CASSARTGISKEQFF.

This chain's CDR3 is CASSRLARNEQFF. The CDR3 nucleotides are TGTGCCAGCAGCCGACTAGCGAGGAATGAGCAGTTCTTC. The rearrangement uses TRBV6-1 and TRBJ2-1; 8 bases fit TRBD2. The CDR3 contains 13 residues. Germline V CDR1 and CDR2: MNHNS, SASEGT. With 6 bases clipped from V and 7 bases from J, the junction kept 5 bases outside the gene matches.

CDR3 nucleotide sequence: TGTGCCAGCAGTTTTACCGGGACAGGAATGAGCTACACCTTC. It translates to CASSFTGTGMSYTF. The chain combines TRBV27 with TRBJ1-2, with 8 bases matching TRBD1. This CDR3 has 14 amino acids. The V gene's germline CDR1 is MNHEY and CDR2 SMNVEV (reference sequence). With 3 bases clipped from V and 9 bases from J, the junction kept 9 bases outside the gene matches.

The V gene is TRBV25-1, the J gene TRBJ2-1; 11 nucleotides match TRBD2. This CDR3 has 18 amino acids. V lost 11 bases and J lost 6; bases outside the gene matches: 21. In germline, CDR1 is MGHDK, CDR2 SYGVNS. CDR3 sequence: CAGALMFRLAGTVNEQFF. CDR3 in DNA: TGTGCCGGGGCACTGATGTTCCGACTAGCGGGAACCGTCAATGAGCAGTTCTTC.

The chain joins TRBV6-1 to TRBJ2-7; 10 nucleotides match TRBD2. Unmatched junction bases numbered 5, after V lost 5 bases and J lost 7 bases. Germline V gene lookup returns CDR1 MNHNS and CDR2 SASEGT. This CDR3 has 13 amino acids. CDR3 nucleotide sequence: TGTGCCAGCAGTTGGACTAGCGGCCTGGAGCAGTACTTC. Its protein is CASSWTSGLEQYF.

This clone was observed a single time. The V call is TRBV5-1, the J call TRBJ1-2, with a tentative D call TRBD1 (6 bases). Trimming pared 3 bases from V and 4 bases from J, leaving 16 bases between. Germline V gives CDR1 SGHRS, CDR2 YFSETQ. The length of the CDR3 is 15 residues. CDR3 coding DNA: TGCGCCAGCAGCTCCGGACAGATAGACGTCTATGGCTACACCTTC. The encoded protein is CASSSGQIDVYGYTF. Looking up the rest from reference TRBV5-1 and TRBJ1-2 gives the full variable domain: KAGVTQTPRYLIKTRGQQVTLSCSPISGHRSVSWYQQTPGQGLQFLFEYFSETQRNKGNFPGRFSGRQFSNSRSEMNVSTLELGDSALYLCASSSGQIDVYGYTFGSGTRLTVV.

This chain uses TRBV19 with TRBJ2-3, with 7 bases matching TRBD2. Trimming took 4 bases from V and 1 from J; bases not matched to a gene: 8. There are 16 residues in the CDR3. The germline V gene encodes CDR1 LNHDA and CDR2 SQIVND (reference sequence). The CDR3, as DNA: TGTGCCAGTAGTACACTCCGGACTAGGGGCACAGATACGCAGTATTTT. Its protein product is CASSTLRTRGTDTQYF.

This clone was observed a few times. The gene calls are TRBV5-1 and TRBJ1-4; D is uncertain. There are 15 residues in the CDR3. V lost 4 bases and J lost 8, with 18 bases in between. In germline, CDR1 is SGHRS, CDR2 YFSETQ. The CDR3 region has the DNA TGCGCCAGCAGCCCCCTTGGGAGGGAGGGAGAAAAACTGTTTTTT. It yields the protein CASSPLGREGEKLFF.

J is TRBJ2-7 and V is TRBV19; the match to TRBD1 covers 7 bases. The length of the CDR3 is 15 residues. V gave up 2 bases and J gave up 5 bases; unmatched junction bases: 9. Germline CDR1 reads LNHDA; CDR2 reads SQIVND (reference sequence). For the CDR3, the DNA is TGTGCCAGTAGTATAAAGACAGGGAGCTTACACGAGCAGTACTTC. Protein product: CASSIKTGSLHEQYF.

CDR3 loop: CASSETGTGSREQYF. CDR3 DNA sequence: TGTGCCAGCAGTGAAACCGGGACAGGGTCCCGCGAGCAGTACTTC. The J gene is TRBJ2-7, the V gene TRBV6-1, with 9 bases lining up with TRBD1. The CDR3 length is 15 residues. CDR1 is MNHNS, CDR2 SASEGT, per germline. After removal of 2 bases from V and 6 bases from J, the junction contained 8 bases not matched to a gene.

This clone was seen a handful of times. This chain uses TRBV11-2 with TRBJ2-7; possibly TRBD2 for D (5 bases). The CDR3 is made up of 16 amino acids. Germline V gene data show CDR1 as SGHAT and CDR2 as FQNNGV. Trimming took 2 bases from V and 5 from J, leaving 19 bases between them. The chain's CDR3 is CASSLLPGYSVHEQYF. The CDR3 nucleotides are TGTGCCAGCAGCTTACTTCCGGGCTATAGCGTCCACGAGCAGTACTTC.

V and J are TRBV5-1 and TRBJ2-1; 7 positions agree with TRBD2. Germline lookup yields CDR1 SGHRS and CDR2 YFSETQ. CDR3 length: 15 residues. V lost 4 bases and J lost 0; bases outside the gene matches: 4. As DNA, the CDR3 is TGCGCCAGCAGCCTATCGGGGGGCTCCTACAATGAGCAGTTCTTC. It encodes CASSLSGGSYNEQFF. Variable domain in full (rest from reference TRBV5-1 and TRBJ2-1): KAGVTQTPRYLIKTRGQQVTLSCSPISGHRSVSWYQQTPGQGLQFLFEYFSETQRNKGNFPGRFSGRQFSNSRSEMNVSTLELGDSALYLCASSLSGGSYNEQFFGPGTRLTVL.

J is TRBJ2-1 and V is TRBV14; tentative D call: TRBD1 (6 bases). There are 14 residues in the CDR3. The V end lost 5 bases, the J end lost 8 bases, and 16 bases lay between the germline ends. Germline loops: CDR1 SGHDN, CDR2 FVKESK. This CDR3 is CASSGRIQGHEQFF. DNA for the CDR3: TGTGCCAGCAGCGGCCGTATACAGGGCCATGAGCAGTTCTTC.

The chain carries TRBV28 and TRBJ2-5, with 12 positions matching TRBD2. Trimming at V came to 8 bases and at J to 11 bases, leaving 24 bases not matched to a gene. Germline loops: CDR1 MDHEN, CDR2 SYDVKM. The CDR3 has 18 amino acids. CDR3 protein: CASYRQGSRLAGGNEQYF. CDR3 coding DNA: TGTGCCAGCTACAGACAGGGGTCAAGGCTAGCGGGAGGGAATGAGCAGTACTTC.

This clone has only a few counts. This chain connects TRBV7-2 to TRBJ2-2, with TRBD2 matching 13 bases. Trimming cost V 1 base and J 4 bases; bases outside gene matches: 6. The CDR3 sequence is 18 residues long. CDR1 is SGHTA, CDR2 FQGNSA, per germline. CDR3: CASSLGLAGGSSTGELFF. The CDR3 bases are TGTGCCAGCAGCTTAGGACTAGCGGGAGGTTCAAGCACCGGGGAGCTGTTTTTT.

This clone was seen a handful of times. This chain connects TRBV6-5 to TRBJ1-3; no firm D call. Trimming took off 2 bases at V and 0 bases at J, with 8 bases between the two ends. Germline CDR1 and CDR2: MNHEY and SVGAGI. The CDR3 is 15 residues long. DNA of the CDR3: TGTGCCAGCAGTTACAACAGTTACTCTGGAAACACCATATATTTT. This gives the protein CASSYNSYSGNTIYF.

The chain is built from TRBV7-9 and TRBJ2-7; TRBD2 aligns across 10 bases. V lost 3 bases and J lost 3; bases outside the gene matches: 8. The V gene's germline CDR1 is SEHNR and CDR2 FQNEAQ (reference sequence). The CDR3 sequence is 16 residues long. The CDR3 spells CASSFEQGLAHYEQYF. CDR3 sequence (DNA): TGTGCCAGCAGCTTTGAACAGGGACTAGCGCACTACGAGCAGTACTTC.

J is TRBJ2-1 and V is TRBV19; a weak D match, TRBD2 (5 bases). CDR3 length equals 17 residues. Deletions cut 3 bases from V and 9 bases from J, with 24 bases between. Germline CDR1 and CDR2: LNHDA and SQIVND (reference sequence). The CDR3 region has the DNA TGTGCCAGTAGTATGGCTAGCTACCGGATTGACAATGTTGAGCAGTTCTTC. Residues: CASSMASYRIDNVEQFF.

The chain links TRBV7-9 to TRBJ1-1, with D possibly TRBD1 on 6 matching bases. Germline loops: CDR1 SEHNR, CDR2 FQNEAQ (reference sequence). V was pared by 4 bases and J by 0 bases, with 15 bases between. The CDR3 is made up of 16 amino acids. The DNA for the CDR3 is TGTGCCAGCAGCTCCCGCAGGGGAGCGGTGAACACTGAAGCTTTCTTT. Protein: CASSSRRGAVNTEAFF.

The chain recombines TRBV18 with TRBJ2-5; D may be TRBD1 (6 bases). Per germline, CDR1 KGHSH and CDR2 LQKENI. V was clipped by 4 bases and J by 1 base, with 7 bases between them. The CDR3 is 13 residues long. The CDR3: CASSLDSQETQYF. The CDR3 nucleotides are TGTGCCAGCTCACTGGACAGCCAAGAGACCCAGTACTTC.

This clone was recorded only once. This chain links TRBV28 with TRBJ1-5, with 9 positions matching TRBD1. CDR1 is MDHEN and CDR2 is SYDVKM in the germline V gene. V shed 0 bases, J shed 1 base, and the junction held 4 bases outside the gene matches. The CDR3 runs 17 residues. CDR3 amino acids: CASSLWGQGRSNQPQHF. In DNA, the CDR3 is TGTGCCAGCAGTTTATGGGGACAGGGCCGGAGCAATCAGCCCCAGCATTTT.

This chain links TRBV7-2 with TRBJ2-2; D is unclear. This CDR3 has 14 amino acids. The germline V gene encodes CDR1 SGHTA and CDR2 FQGNSA. V was clipped by 1 base and J by 2 bases, with 5 bases between them. The CDR3 reads CASSLVTNTGELFF. The CDR3 bases are TGTGCCAGCAGCTTAGTAACAAACACCGGGGAGCTGTTTTTT.

The chain joins TRBV2 to TRBJ2-1, with 8 bases matching TRBD2. The CDR3 sequence is 13 residues long. CDR1 is SNHLY and CDR2 is FYNNEI in the germline V gene. Trimming removed 8 bases from V and 3 bases from J; junction bases left unmatched: 3. Here the CDR3 reads CASRRGGYNEQFF. The CDR3 region has the DNA TGTGCCAGCCGCCGGGGGGGCTACAATGAGCAGTTCTTC. The variable domain in full, completed from reference TRBV2 and TRBJ2-1, reads EPEVTQTPSHQVTQMGQEVILRCVPISNHLYFYWYRQILGQKVEFLVSFYNNEISEKSEIFDDQFSVERPDGSNFTLKIRSTKLEDSAMYFCASRRGGYNEQFFGPGTRLTVL.

This rearrangement joins TRBV7-8 to TRBJ2-2; D ambiguous. The V end was cut by 4 bases, the J end by 6 bases, with 9 bases between. Germline assignment: CDR1 SGHVS and CDR2 FQNEAQ. The CDR3 extends over 13 amino acids. The CDR3 region is CASSSPRPGELFF. The DNA of the CDR3 is TGTGCCAGCAGCTCTCCTAGGCCCGGGGAGCTGTTTTTT.

The chain employs TRBV28 and TRBJ2-7, with 8 bases that match TRBD1. Trimming at V came to 10 bases and at J to 6 bases, leaving 8 bases not matched to a gene. Germline CDR1 MDHEN, CDR2 SYDVKM. The CDR3 runs to 12 residues. As DNA, the CDR3 is TGTGCCACTCGGACAGGGCGGCGCGAGCAGTACTTC. Translated: CATRTGRREQYF.

The chain combines TRBV27 with TRBJ1-1; D remains unclear. The germline V gene encodes CDR1 MNHEY and CDR2 SMNVEV (reference sequence). The CDR3 runs 13 residues. V was shortened by 5 bases and J by 2 bases, with 9 bases between the two germline ends. The CDR3, as DNA: TGTGCCAGCAGTCCGTATTTAAACACTGAAGCTTTCTTT. Translating gives CASSPYLNTEAFF.

The CDR3 loop reads CASRSLGGDYEQYF. CDR3 DNA sequence: TGTGCCAGCAGAAGTCTGGGAGGGGACTACGAGCAGTACTTC. The chain combines TRBV27 with TRBJ2-7, with TRBD2 matching 7 bases. CDR3 size: 14 residues. Per germline, CDR1 MNHEY and CDR2 SMNVEV (reference sequence). V shed 6 bases, J shed 3 bases, and the junction held 8 bases outside the gene matches.

This chain joins TRBV30 and TRBJ2-5, with TRBD2 matching 14 bases. V was clipped by 6 bases and J by 7 bases; unmatched bases: 7. The CDR3 length is 14 residues. CDR1 and CDR2 (germline): GTSNPN, SVGIG (reference sequence). Written as DNA, the CDR3 is TGTGCCTGCAAGACTAGCGGGAGGGCCGGGACCCAGTACTTC. Translating it yields CACKTSGRAGTQYF.